A selection of T cell receptor beta chains follows, all from one sample in a study of cytomegalovirus exposure and HLA in healthy donors. Only in-frame clones appear in the TCRdb table, and some are missing; sequencing was by immunoSEQ multiplex PCR. The table records approximately 140,000 clones, about 80% of them present only once. Source material: PBMCs. The receptors here all came from a man aged 35-49 years in good health and CMV-seronegative. Both conserved end residues are part of each CDR3. A D gene is named only where the DNA matches it firmly. Clone size appears in some rows only: once, few, many, or a class for an expanded clone.

J | V | size | D | CDR3 | DNA
TRBJ2-2 | TRBV6-5 | . | TRBD1 | CASRGDRDPGELFF | TGTGCCAGCAGAGGGGACAGGGATCCCGGGGAGCTGTTTTTT
TRBJ2-3 | TRBV5-1 | . | TRBD2 | CASSFTSGSTDTQYF | TGCGCCAGCAGCTTCACTAGCGGCTCGACAGATACGCAGTATTTT
TRBJ2-1 | TRBV10-3 | few | . | CAISDRNEQFF | TGTGCCATCAGTGACAGAAATGAGCAGTTCTTC
TRBJ2-1 | TRBV5-8 | . | . | CASRWGPEQFF | TGTGCCAGCAGATGGGGGCCGGAGCAGTTCTTC
TRBJ1-6 | TRBV10-3 | once | . | CAISEQVDNSPLHF | TGTGCCATCAGTGAGCAGGTCGATAATTCACCCCTCCACTTT
TRBJ2-3 | TRBV27 | . | TRBD1 | CASTKTGGFTDTQYF | TGTGCCAGCACGAAGACAGGGGGTTTCACAGATACGCAGTATTTT
TRBJ2-3 | TRBV4-2 | . | TRBD2 | CASSQVAGVITDTQYF | TGTGCCAGCAGCCAAGTAGCGGGGGTAATCACAGATACGCAGTATTTT
TRBJ2-1 | TRBV7-9 | . | TRBD2 | CSSSSLGLADNEQFF | TGTTCCAGCAGCTCTCTGGGACTAGCCGACAATGAGCAGTTCTTC
TRBJ1-1 | TRBV27 | . | . | CASSLGGPPEAFF | TGTGCCAGCAGTTTAGGAGGACCCCCTGAAGCTTTCTTT
TRBJ2-7 | TRBV6-7 | few | TRBD1 | CASSSDRAMRAPEQYF | TGTGCCAGCAGTTCCGACAGGGCCATGAGGGCACCCGAGCAGTACTTC
TRBJ1-4 | TRBV11-2 | . | TRBD1 | CASSLAWLGTGGGKLFF | TGTGCCAGCAGCTTAGCCTGGTTGGGGACAGGGGGGGGAAAACTGTTTTTT
TRBJ2-7 | TRBV19 | . | TRBD2 | CASSFQASGSYEQYF | TGTGCCAGTAGTTTCCAGGCTAGCGGGTCCTACGAGCAGTACTTC
TRBJ2-3 | TRBV19 | . | TRBD2 | CASSSPWTSGTPGDTQYF | TGTGCCAGTAGTAGCCCCTGGACTAGCGGGACCCCGGGAGATACGCAGTATTTT
TRBJ1-3 | TRBV9 | . | . | CASSVDFLNTIYF | TGTGCCAGCAGCGTAGATTTCCTAAACACCATATATTTT
TRBJ2-3 | TRBV28 | . | TRBD2 | CATTSRGVGTDTQYF | TGTGCCACCACCTCCCGGGGGGTCGGCACAGATACGCAGTATTTT
TRBJ2-2 | TRBV30 | . | TRBD2 | CAWSGSGAGELFF | TGTGCCTGGAGTGGGAGCGGGGCCGGGGAGCTGTTTTTT